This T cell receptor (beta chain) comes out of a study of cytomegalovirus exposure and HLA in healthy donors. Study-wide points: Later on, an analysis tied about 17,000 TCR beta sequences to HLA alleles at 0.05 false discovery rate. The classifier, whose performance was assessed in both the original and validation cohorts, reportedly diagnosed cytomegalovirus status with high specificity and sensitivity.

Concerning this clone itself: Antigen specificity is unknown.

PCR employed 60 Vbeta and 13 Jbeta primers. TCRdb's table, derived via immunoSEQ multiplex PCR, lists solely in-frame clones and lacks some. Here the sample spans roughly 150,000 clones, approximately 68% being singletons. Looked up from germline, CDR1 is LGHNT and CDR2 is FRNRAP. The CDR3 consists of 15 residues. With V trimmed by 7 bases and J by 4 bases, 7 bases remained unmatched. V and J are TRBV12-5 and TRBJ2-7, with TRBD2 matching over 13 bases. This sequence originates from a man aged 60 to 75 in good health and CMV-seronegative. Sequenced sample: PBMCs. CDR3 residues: CASASGTSGTYEQYF. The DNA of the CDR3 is TGTGCTAGTGCTTCAGGGACTAGCGGGACGTACGAGCAGTACTTC. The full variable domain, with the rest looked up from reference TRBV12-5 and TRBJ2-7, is DARVTQTPRHKVTEMGQEVTMRCQPILGHNTVFWYRQTMMQGLELLAYFRNRAPLDDSGMPKDRFSAEMPDATLATLKIQPSEPRDSAVYFCASASGTSGTYEQYFGPGTRLTVT.